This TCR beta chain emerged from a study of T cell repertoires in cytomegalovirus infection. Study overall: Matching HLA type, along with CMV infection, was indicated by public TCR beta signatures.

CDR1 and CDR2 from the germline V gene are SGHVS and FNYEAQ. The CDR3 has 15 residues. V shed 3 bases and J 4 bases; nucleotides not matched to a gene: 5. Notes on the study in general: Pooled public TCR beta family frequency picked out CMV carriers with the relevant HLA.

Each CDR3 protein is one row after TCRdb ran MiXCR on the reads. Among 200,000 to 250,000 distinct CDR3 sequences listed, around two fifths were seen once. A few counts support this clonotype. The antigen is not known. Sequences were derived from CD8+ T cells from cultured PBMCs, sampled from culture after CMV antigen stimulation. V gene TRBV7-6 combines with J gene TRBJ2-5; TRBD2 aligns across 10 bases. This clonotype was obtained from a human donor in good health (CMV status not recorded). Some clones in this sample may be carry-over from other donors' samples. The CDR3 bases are TGTGCCAGCAGCTTCCTAGCGGGAGTGGGAGAGACCCAGTACTTC. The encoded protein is CASSFLAGVGETQYF.